What follows are 8 T cell receptor beta chains derived from one specimen sequenced in a study of blood T cell repertoires in COVID-19. Repertoires were generated with immunoSEQ multiplex PCR, while TCRdb's copy carries only in-frame clones and drops some. In the table there are approximately 200,000 clones, approximately 94% of which are singletons. Sequences were obtained from peripheral blood. The origin of the receptors is a man aged 25-45 years with COVID-19, enrolled during active disease.

V usage is TRBV19 and J usage is TRBJ1-2; D may be TRBD1 (6 bases). Trimming shortened V by 11 bases and J by 7 bases, and 17 bases separated the two germline ends. This CDR3 has 12 residues. Germline V gives CDR1 LNHDA, CDR2 SQIVND (reference sequence). CDR3 sequence: CASQGPLRGYTF. For the CDR3, the DNA is TGTGCCTCACAGGGACCTCTTCGTGGCTACACCTTC.

This sequence joins TRBV19 and TRBJ1-5, with 8 bases fitting TRBD1. Trimming took 2 bases from V and 0 from J; bases not matched to a gene: 9. The V gene's germline CDR1 is LNHDA and CDR2 SQIVND (reference sequence). There are 18 residues in the CDR3. CDR3 amino acids: CASSISLQGVNSNQPQHF. The CDR3 nucleotides are TGTGCCAGTAGTATATCGTTACAGGGGGTTAATAGCAATCAGCCCCAGCATTTT.

The chain couples TRBV29-1 to TRBJ1-2, with TRBD1 identical over 7 bases. J gave up 8 bases and V 4 bases, and 4 bases lay outside the gene matches. The CDR3 is 11 residues long. CDR1 SQVTM and CDR2 ANQGSEA come from the germline V gene. CDR3 amino acids: CSVAAGGGYTF. The CDR3 DNA sequence: TGCAGCGTTGCGGCAGGGGGAGGCTACACCTTC.

The chain joins TRBV2 to TRBJ1-2; no clear D. This CDR3 region has 14 residues. V lost 2 bases to trimming and J lost 0 bases, with 7 bases between them. Germline V CDR1 and CDR2: SNHLY, FYNNEI. In nucleotides, the CDR3 is TGTGCCAGCAGTGAAACAACCGCTAACTATGGCTACACCTTC. It codes for CASSETTANYGYTF.

This clone was counted only a few times. V usage is TRBV3-1 (or the pseudogene TRBV3-2) and J usage is TRBJ2-5, with 10 bases lining up with TRBD2. V gave up 0 bases and J gave up 5 bases; unmatched junction bases: 3. CDR3 length: 15 residues. Germline V CDR1 and CDR2: LGHDT, YNNKEL (reference sequence). The CDR3 region has the DNA TGTGCCAGCAGCCAAGAACCTAGCGGGGGTGAGACCCAGTACTTC. Amino acid sequence: CASSQEPSGGETQYF.

This sequence joins TRBV2 and TRBJ2-6; the match to TRBD1 covers 7 bases. The CDR3 is 15 amino acids. Germline V gives CDR1 SNHLY, CDR2 FYNNEI. Trimming took 5 bases from V and 0 from J; bases not matched to a gene: 1. CDR3 protein: CASSTGVSGANVLTF. The CDR3, as DNA: TGTGCCAGCAGTACAGGGGTCTCTGGGGCCAACGTCCTGACTTTC.

The J gene is TRBJ1-1, the V gene TRBV5-1; 9 bases map to TRBD1. The V segment lost 0 bases and the J segment 5 bases; nucleotides outside the gene matches: 14. The CDR3 extends over 18 amino acids. Germline assignment: CDR1 SGHRS and CDR2 YFSETQ. The CDR3 nucleotides read TGCGCCAGCAGCTTGGCCTATTTATTGCGGGACAGGGCAACTGAAGCTTTCTTT. The encoded protein is CASSLAYLLRDRATEAFF.

This chain joins TRBV6-5 and TRBJ1-2; D is uncertain. The germline V gene has CDR1 MNHEY and CDR2 SVGAGI. There are 14 residues in the CDR3. Trimming took off 6 bases at V and 2 bases at J, with 13 bases between the two ends. The CDR3: CASSPPSPNYGYTF. CDR3 nucleotide sequence: TGTGCCAGCAGCCCCCCTAGCCCAAACTATGGCTACACCTTC.